This entry lists 10 T cell receptor beta chains sequenced from one sample in a study of blood T cell repertoires in COVID-19. The assay was immunoSEQ multiplex PCR, and TCRdb's table has in-frame clones only and misses some. The sample includes approximately 31,000 clones, around nine tenths of them seen just once. The source material was peripheral blood. The receptors here all came from a human donor in a cohort sampled during active COVID-19.

The rearrangement links TRBV10-3 to TRBJ2-7, with D possibly TRBD2 on 6 matching bases. Trimming removed 6 bases from V and 2 bases from J, with 11 bases in between. Germline CDR1 reads ENHRY; CDR2 reads SYGVKD. The CDR3 covers 13 residues. The CDR3 DNA reads TGTGCCATCAGCCGCGGGACTCCCTACGAGCAGTACTTC. Amino acid sequence: CAISRGTPYEQYF.

This sequence joins TRBV28 and TRBJ2-1, with 7 positions matching TRBD2. This CDR3 has 11 amino acids. The J segment lost 8 bases and the V segment lost 10 bases, leaving 5 bases of the junction unmatched. Per germline, CDR1 MDHEN and CDR2 SYDVKM. The CDR3 loop reads CATVTSYEQFF. As DNA, the CDR3 is TGTGCCACCGTGACTAGCTATGAGCAGTTCTTC.

The V gene is TRBV2, the J gene TRBJ2-1; tentative D call: TRBD1 (5 bases). V was trimmed by 3 bases and J by 8 bases, leaving 17 bases between them. CDR3 length equals 15 residues. Germline V CDR1 and CDR2: SNHLY, FYNNEI. The CDR3 spells CASSDRELGRDEQFF. DNA of the CDR3: TGTGCCAGCAGTGACAGGGAATTAGGCCGCGATGAGCAGTTCTTC.

The chain joins TRBV11-2 to TRBJ2-1; 7 bases agree with TRBD1. The J segment lost 5 bases and the V segment lost 5 bases, leaving 6 bases of the junction unmatched. The CDR3 has 14 amino acids. In germline, CDR1 is SGHAT, CDR2 FQNNGV. The CDR3 DNA is TGTGCCAGCAGCGTCGGCGACAGGGACAATGAGCAGTTCTTC. It codes for CASSVGDRDNEQFF.

The chain has TRBV7-9 and TRBJ2-1; D is undetermined. The germline gives CDR1 SEHNR, CDR2 FQNEAQ (reference sequence). There are 13 residues in the CDR3. Between the trimmed V and J ends, which lost 5 bases and 7 bases, there was a span of 12 bases. CDR3 sequence: CASSPTARNEQFF. In DNA form, the CDR3 reads TGTGCCAGCAGCCCCACGGCTAGGAATGAGCAGTTCTTC.

The genes are TRBV2 and TRBJ1-2, with TRBD1 as a possible D gene (6 bases). Trimming cost V 3 bases and J 4 bases, with 9 bases left between them. CDR1 SNHLY and CDR2 FYNNEI come from the germline V gene. This CDR3 is built from 13 residues. The CDR3 loop is CASSDQGPYGYTF. The CDR3, as DNA: TGTGCCAGCAGTGACCAGGGGCCCTATGGCTACACCTTC.

V is TRBV5-4 and J is TRBJ2-3; 9 bases are shared with TRBD1. V shed 4 bases, J shed 0 bases, and the junction held 6 bases outside the gene matches. This CDR3 contains 16 residues. Germline V gives CDR1 SGHNT, CDR2 YYREEE (reference sequence). CDR3 residues: CASSRGQGRSTDTQYF. The CDR3 nucleotides are TGTGCCAGCAGCCGCGGACAGGGGAGGAGCACAGATACGCAGTATTTT.

This clone was seen just once. The chain couples TRBV7-9 to TRBJ1-2; D gene ambiguous. V was clipped by 3 bases and J by 4 bases, with 3 bases between them. CDR1 is SEHNR, CDR2 FQNEAQ, per germline (reference sequence). This CDR3 has 11 residues. The CDR3 here is CASSLSYGYTF. The DNA for the CDR3 is TGTGCCAGCAGCTTGAGCTATGGCTACACCTTC.

CDR3 DNA: TGTGCCAGCAGCGAGGGGCAAGAAAAACTGTTTTTT. As protein: CASSEGQEKLFF. This chain joins TRBV9 and TRBJ1-4, with a possible D match to TRBD1 (5 bases). This CDR3 has 12 amino acids. Trimming took 3 bases from V and 8 from J, leaving 8 bases between them. Germline V lookup: CDR1 SGDLS, CDR2 YYNGEE. Based on the CDR3 plus reference TRBV9 and TRBJ1-4, the full variable domain is DSGVTQTPKHLITATGQRVTLRCSPRSGDLSVYWYQQSLDQGLQFLIQYYNGEERAKGNILERFSAQQFPDLHSELNLSSLELGDSALYFCASSEGQEKLFFGSGTQLSVL.

Here the CDR3 DNA reads TGTGCCAGTAGTATGAGGACAGGGGAATCCGGGGAGCTGTTTTTT. Translating gives CASSMRTGESGELFF. The V and J genes are TRBV19 and TRBJ2-2; 9 bases fit TRBD1. V lost 3 bases and J lost 6; bases outside the gene matches: 5. CDR1 is LNHDA and CDR2 is SQIVND in the germline V gene (reference sequence). This CDR3 contains 15 residues.